Listed below are T cell receptor beta chains from one sample, sequenced in a study of T cell responses to AZD1222 COVID-19 vaccine. Clones were read by immunoSEQ multiplex PCR, and TCRdb kept only the in-frame ones, dropping some. The data hold about 110,000 clones, with approximately 90% observed a single time. This specimen was peripheral blood, taken 28 days after the second AZD1222 dose. The receptors stem from an adult who received the AZD1222 COVID-19 vaccine. The CDR3 runs from the conserved cysteine through the conserved F or W. The D gene is left open where the match is weak. Rows give clone size only sometimes, using once, few, many, or a class for an expanded clone.

-,TRBD1,TRBV18,TRBJ1-2,TGTGCCAGCTCCCCCGACAGGGAGGATGGCTACACCTTC,CASSPDREDGYTF
-,TRBD1,TRBV7-9,TRBJ1-4,TGTGCCAGCAGCCCAGGGGGGGATGCTAATGAAAAACTGTTTTTT,CASSPGGDANEKLFF
-,-,TRBV4-3,TRBJ1-2,TGCGCCAGCAGCCAAGATAAAGGGCTAGGGGGCTATGGCTACACCTTC,CASSQDKGLGGYGYTF
once,-,TRBV9,TRBJ1-2,TGTGCCAGCAGCGTAGCGGGTATTACAGACTACACCTTC,CASSVAGITDYTF
-,-,TRBV10-2,TRBJ1-2,TGCGCCAGCAGTGATACCACGGGCTATGGCTACACCTTC,CASSDTTGYGYTF
once,TRBD1,TRBV6-5,TRBJ1-1,TGTGCCAGCAGGATGACAGGGGTCACTGAAGCTTTCTTT,CASRMTGVTEAFF
-,-,TRBV28,TRBJ1-2,TGTGCCAGCACTATCGGACACTATGGCTACACCTTC,CASTIGHYGYTF
-,TRBD1,TRBV4-3,TRBJ1-2,TGCGCCAGCAGCCACCCCGGGACAGGGCGACGTGGCTATGGCTACACCTTC,CASSHPGTGRRGYGYTF
-,-,TRBV7-8,TRBJ2-3,TGTGCCAGCAGCTTAGTCACAGGGCAAACAGATACGCAGTATTTT,CASSLVTGQTDTQYF
-,TRBD1,TRBV27,TRBJ1-1,TGTGCCAGCAGGACAGGGAGGACTGAAGCTTTCTTT,CASRTGRTEAFF
-,TRBD1,TRBV11-2,TRBJ2-3,TGTGCCAGCAGCTTAGAGGCCAGGGGGCCAGATACGCAGTATTTT,CASSLEARGPDTQYF
-,-,TRBV28,TRBJ2-7,TGTGCCAGCAGCCTTGGTGCTATACACGTGGGACCTTACGAGCAGTACTTC,CASSLGAIHVGPYEQYF
-,-,TRBV6-5,TRBJ2-7,TGTGCCAGCAGTTACAGGGAAATAAACGAGCAGTACTTC,CASSYREINEQYF
-,-,TRBV28,TRBJ2-6,TGTGCCAGCAGCCTAAACTCTGGGGCCAACGTCCTGACTTTC,CASSLNSGANVLTF
-,-,TRBV4-3,TRBJ1-2,TGCGCCAGCAGCCAAGATCGGTCTGAAAGATATGGCTACACCTTC,CASSQDRSERYGYTF
-,-,TRBV9,TRBJ2-7,TGTGCCAGCAGCGTAGCGAGCGCCAGCTCCTACGAGCAGTACTTC,CASSVASASSYEQYF
-,-,TRBV7-2,TRBJ1-1,TGTGCCAGCAGCTTAGGGGGGGCGGCCGCTGAAGCTTTCTTT,CASSLGGAAAEAFF
-,TRBD1,TRBV3-1/TRBV3-2,TRBJ1-4,TGTGCCAGCGGGCTTGGGACAGGGGGCGCGAAGAAACTGTTTTTT,CASGLGTGGAKKLFF
few,-,TRBV19,TRBJ1-6,TGTGCCAGTAGGGCGGGGGAGCATTCACCCCTCCACTTT,CASRAGEHSPLHF
-,-,TRBV2,TRBJ1-2,TGTGCCAGCAGTGACGGAAGGGAGGCGGGCTACACCTTC,CASSDGREAGYTF
-,TRBD1,TRBV29-1,TRBJ1-2,TGCAGCGTTGAAAGAGGGACAGGGACCGGGGGCGGCTACACCTTC,CSVERGTGTGGGYTF
-,-,TRBV7-2,TRBJ1-6,TGTGCCAGCAGCTCAAATGGGGATTCACCCCTCCACTTT,CASSSNGDSPLHF
-,TRBD1,TRBV7-2,TRBJ1-2,TGTGCCAGCAGCTTGGACAGGGCTCCCCGCTATGGCTACACCTTC,CASSLDRAPRYGYTF
-,-,TRBV7-9,TRBJ1-1,TGTGCCAGCAGTTTCGACTTCACTGAAGCTTTCTTT,CASSFDFTEAFF
-,TRBD2,TRBV30,TRBJ2-7,TGTGCCTCAAAAGACGGCCCCGGGACTAGCGACGAGCAGTACTTC,CASKDGPGTSDEQYF
-,-,TRBV7-9,TRBJ1-2,TGTGCCAGCAGCTTAGGAGACACCTACTATGGCTACACCTTC,CASSLGDTYYGYTF
-,TRBD1,TRBV2,TRBJ1-3,TGTGCCAGCAGTGAATTTTGGACAGGTCAGCCCCTCTCTGGAAACACCATATATTTT,CASSEFWTGQPLSGNTIYF
-,TRBD1,TRBV6-5,TRBJ1-6,TGTGCCAGCAGCGACCAGGGGGTAAATTCACCCCTCCACTTT,CASSDQGVNSPLHF
-,-,TRBV7-8,TRBJ2-7,TGTGCCAGCAGCCAAGTCTACGAGCAGTACTTC,CASSQVYEQYF
-,-,TRBV30,TRBJ1-1,TGTGCCTGGAGCGCCCGGATGACAACTGAAGCTTTCTTT,CAWSARMTTEAFF
-,-,TRBV7-2,TRBJ1-1,TGTGCCAGCACCCAACGGATGGGAACTGAAGCTTTCTTT,CASTQRMGTEAFF
once,-,TRBV6-2/TRBV6-3,TRBJ1-1,TGTGCCAGCAGTTCCAGGGGAGGAAACACTGAAGCTTTCTTT,CASSSRGGNTEAFF
once,-,TRBV5-1,TRBJ2-1,TGCGCCAGCGGTCGAGCGTCACTTCAGGAGCAGTTCTTC,CASGRASLQEQFF